This entry lists 2 T cell receptor beta chains sequenced from one sample in a study of T cell responses to AZD1222 COVID-19 vaccine. The protocol was immunoSEQ multiplex PCR, while the TCRdb copy is restricted to in-frame clones and leaves out a portion. The data hold 110,000 or so clones, with about 86% observed a single time. This specimen consisted of peripheral blood, obtained 28 days after the second AZD1222 dose. These TCRs come from an adult who received the AZD1222 COVID-19 vaccine.

The chain carries TRBV7-9 and TRBJ1-1; 10 bases align to TRBD1. CDR1 and CDR2 (germline): SEHNR, FQNEAQ (reference sequence). V shed 5 bases, J shed 3 bases, and the junction held 3 bases outside the gene matches. The CDR3 is 14 residues long. In DNA form, the CDR3 reads TGTGCCAGCAGCATTGACAGGGGGCACACTGAAGCTTTCTTT. This translates into CASSIDRGHTEAFF.

This clone was recorded a few times. The chain joins TRBV28 to TRBJ2-7; no firm D call. Trimming left V 8 bases short and J 9 bases short, with 17 bases between. The CDR3 has 12 amino acids. Germline V gives CDR1 MDHEN, CDR2 SYDVKM. The CDR3 loop reads CASGATGLGQYF. CDR3 DNA: TGTGCCAGCGGAGCGACCGGCTTGGGGCAGTACTTC.